This passage covers 20 T cell receptor beta chains from one sample sequenced in a study of blood T cell repertoires in COVID-19. The method was immunoSEQ multiplex PCR; TCRdb's version includes in-frame clones alone and lacks a portion of them. Of about 74,000 clones listed, roughly nine tenths are singletons. Sequenced sample: peripheral blood. The receptors were gathered from a man aged 50-60 years with acute or convalescent COVID-19.

The chain links TRBV5-1 to TRBJ1-4, with 8 bases aligning to TRBD1. Germline assignment: CDR1 SGHRS and CDR2 YFSETQ. CDR3 size: 21 residues. V was clipped by 4 bases and J by 7 bases; unmatched bases: 27. The CDR3 DNA follows: TGCGCCAGCAGCGGTTTGCCGGGACAGGTTGGGATCCCGGATTCGGGTGAAAAACTGTTTTTT. This codes for CASSGLPGQVGIPDSGEKLFF.

This sequence joins TRBV12-3 or TRBV12-4 and TRBJ1-5; a weak D match, TRBD1 (5 bases). The CDR3 spans 13 residues. V was shortened by 8 bases and J by 3 bases, with 11 bases between the two germline ends. CDR3 coding DNA: TGTGCCAGCGGAGACAGACCCAATCAGCCCCAGCATTTT. Amino acid sequence: CASGDRPNQPQHF.

The CDR3 loop reads CASSRGLAGSYNEQFF. CDR3 in DNA: TGTGCCAGCAGTAGGGGACTAGCGGGTTCCTACAATGAGCAGTTCTTC. The chain uses TRBV27 and TRBJ2-1, with 12 bases that match TRBD2. In germline, CDR1 is MNHEY, CDR2 SMNVEV (reference sequence). Trimming removed 5 bases from V and 1 base from J; junction bases left unmatched: 3. The CDR3 spans 16 residues.

A few counts support this clone. This chain links TRBV9 with TRBJ1-2; 10 positions match TRBD1. Trimming at V came to 2 bases and at J to 4 bases, leaving 2 bases not matched to a gene. Germline lookup yields CDR1 SGDLS and CDR2 YYNGEE. The CDR3 spans 14 residues. The CDR3 region is CASSVDRGLYGYTF. The CDR3 DNA reads TGTGCCAGCAGCGTTGACAGGGGGCTCTATGGCTACACCTTC.

J is TRBJ2-2 and V is TRBV24-1; D remains unclear. This CDR3 contains 11 residues. The germline V gene has CDR1 KGHDR and CDR2 SFDVKD. The ends were cut back, 4 bases at V and 7 bases at J, with 3 bases in the middle. The CDR3 sequence: CATSDHGELFF. CDR3 sequence (DNA): TGTGCCACCAGTGACCACGGGGAGCTGTTTTTT.

The V call is TRBV7-8, the J call TRBJ2-3; D may be TRBD1 (6 bases). Looked up from germline, CDR1 is SGHVS and CDR2 is FQNEAQ. The V gene lost 1 base and the J gene lost 6 bases, with 14 bases spanning the gap. The CDR3 covers 15 residues. The CDR3 DNA sequence: TGTGCCAGCAGCTTAGGGGCAGGGGTGGCCGATACGCAGTATTTT. This encodes CASSLGAGVADTQYF.

The genes are TRBV27 and TRBJ2-7; 9 bases are a match to TRBD2. The CDR3 has 17 residues. With V trimmed by 5 bases and J by 1 base, 12 bases remained unmatched. Germline V CDR1 and CDR2: MNHEY, SMNVEV (reference sequence). In DNA form, the CDR3 reads TGTGCCAGCAGTCCGAGGGCCGGGACTAGCCCTTCCTACGAGCAGTACTTC. It encodes CASSPRAGTSPSYEQYF.

This clone was picked up one time. The chain combines TRBV3-1 (or the pseudogene TRBV3-2) with TRBJ1-5; D call uncertain. Germline assignment: CDR1 LGHDT and CDR2 YNNKEL (reference sequence). Deletions cut 1 base from V and 5 bases from J, with 3 bases between. The length of the CDR3 is 12 residues. The CDR3 region is CASSQGDQPQHF. The CDR3 DNA reads as TGTGCCAGCAGCCAAGGAGATCAGCCCCAGCATTTT.

The CDR3 coding sequence is TGTGCCAGCAGCGTATTTTCTAGCGGGGGGAACACAGATACGCAGTATTTT. It encodes CASSVFSSGGNTDTQYF. The chain recombines TRBV9 with TRBJ2-3; 11 bases are shared with TRBD2. The V gene's germline CDR1 is SGDLS and CDR2 YYNGEE. V trimming: 1 base; J trimming: 2 bases; junction bases outside the gene matches: 6. There are 17 residues in the CDR3.

This rearrangement joins TRBV6-2 or TRBV6-3 to TRBJ2-7; TRBD2 might be the D (6 bases). The CDR3 runs 15 residues. Germline lookup yields CDR1 MNHEY and CDR2 SVGEGT. V gave up 1 base and J gave up 3 bases, with 13 bases separating them. The CDR3 nucleotides are TGTGCCAGCAGTTACTTGGAGGGCGGGATCTACGAGCAGTACTTC. As protein: CASSYLEGGIYEQYF.

This clone appeared a single time. This chain connects TRBV6-6 to TRBJ2-7; D perhaps matches TRBD2 (6 bases). The V gene's germline CDR1 is MNHNY and CDR2 SVGAGI (reference sequence). The CDR3 contains 13 residues. Trimming left V 6 bases short and J 7 bases short, with 16 bases between. The DNA for the CDR3 is TGTGCCAGCAGACGGGGGACGGCTGAAGAGCAGTACGTC. Residues: CASRRGTAEEQYV.

V and J are TRBV28 and TRBJ1-1; no firm D call. The V gene's germline CDR1 is MDHEN and CDR2 SYDVKM. The CDR3 contains 13 residues. Between the trimmed V and J ends, which lost 7 bases and 1 base, there was a span of 10 bases. The CDR3 region is CASIAGTNTEAFF. The CDR3 DNA follows: TGTGCCAGCATAGCGGGTACGAACACTGAAGCTTTCTTT.

This rearrangement joins TRBV18 to TRBJ1-4; D may be TRBD1 (5 bases). The germline V gene encodes CDR1 KGHSH and CDR2 LQKENI. V lost 6 bases and J lost 7, with 15 bases in between. The CDR3 consists of 14 residues. CDR3 residues: CASSRSPRVEKLFF. The CDR3 DNA follows: TGTGCCAGCTCTCGCTCTCCCAGGGTTGAAAAACTGTTTTTT.

V gene TRBV11-1 combines with J gene TRBJ2-3; the D gene is possibly TRBD1 (5 bases). Germline assignment: CDR1 SGHAT and CDR2 FQDESV (reference sequence). The ends were cut back, 1 base at V and 4 bases at J, with 9 bases in the middle. CDR3 length: 14 amino acids. In nucleotides, the CDR3 is TGTGCCAGCAGCTTAGTTCCAGGGCCAGATACGCAGTATTTT. This sequence encodes CASSLVPGPDTQYF.

The chain links TRBV11-2 to TRBJ1-1; D not resolved. V was cut by 5 bases and J by 1 base, with 8 bases left in between. CDR1 and CDR2 (germline): SGHAT, FQNNGV. The CDR3 covers 13 residues. CDR3 bases: TGTGCCAGCAGCCTCGTCCCGAACACTGAAGCTTTCTTT. Encoded protein: CASSLVPNTEAFF.

The CDR3 protein is CASSLMSTGGTGELFF. The CDR3 bases are TGTGCCAGCAGCTTAATGTCGACAGGGGGGACCGGGGAGCTGTTTTTT. This chain connects TRBV13 to TRBJ2-2; 9 bases are shared with TRBD1. J lost 5 bases, V lost 2 bases, and 6 bases had no gene match. Germline V CDR1 and CDR2: PRHDT, FYEKMQ (reference sequence). The CDR3 contains 16 residues.

This chain uses TRBV4-1 with TRBJ2-5, with 7 bases matching TRBD2. CDR1 is MGHRA, CDR2 YSYEKL, per germline. There are 16 residues in the CDR3. Trimming cost V 3 bases and J 4 bases; bases outside gene matches: 11. CDR3 amino acids: CASSQGLGGRRETQYF. For the CDR3, the DNA is TGCGCCAGCAGCCAGGGTCTCGGCGGGAGACGAGAGACCCAGTACTTC.

The genes are TRBV19 and TRBJ2-7; 7 bases agree with TRBD1. With V trimmed by 6 bases and J by 4 bases, 15 bases remained unmatched. The CDR3 sequence is 16 residues long. Germline V gives CDR1 LNHDA, CDR2 SQIVND (reference sequence). The CDR3 DNA is TGTGCCAGTAGCCCCCCCGGGACAGCTGGACCATACGAGCAGTACTTC. This encodes CASSPPGTAGPYEQYF.

The chain combines TRBV24-1 with TRBJ2-2; D is perhaps TRBD2 (5 bases). The CDR3 extends over 15 amino acids. Per germline, CDR1 KGHDR and CDR2 SFDVKD. Trimming stripped 1 base from V and 6 bases from J, with 11 bases between. CDR3 nucleotides: TGTGCCACCAGTGATTTACGCACTAGTCCCGGGGAGCTGTTTTTT. Translated, it gives CATSDLRTSPGELFF.

V and J are TRBV21-1 and TRBJ2-3; whether TRBD1, the table's D call, matches the DNA was not checked. TRBV21-1 is an annotated pseudogene. This CDR3 contains 15 residues. CDR3 in amino acids: CASSKGAGGTDTQYF. The CDR3 DNA is TGTGCCAGCAGCAAAGGGGCAGGGGGGACAGATACGCAGTATTTT.